This entry lists 27 T cell receptor beta chains sequenced from one sample in a study of blood T cells in healthy people across ages. A second PCR, run for roughly 6 to 11 cycles, used a sample-barcoded 5' primer plus a J-beta primer mix. TCRdb analysed the 5' RACE reads with MiXCR anew, one entry per CDR3 protein. The sample contains about 1.4 million distinct CDR3 sequences, around 59% of which appear only once. Specimen: blood. These receptors came from a man aged 18 to 29 in good health.

The chain is built from TRBV29-1 and TRBJ1-5; D is perhaps TRBD1 (6 bases). The V gene's germline CDR1 is SQVTM and CDR2 ANQGSEA. Trimming removed 8 bases from V and 0 bases from J, with 23 bases in between. The CDR3 sequence is 17 residues long. The CDR3 nucleotides read TGCAGCCCGCCTCCCCACGGAGCAGGGGATAGCAATCAGCCCCAGCATTTT. Its protein is CSPPPHGAGDSNQPQHF.

The chain is built from TRBV6-2 or TRBV6-3 and TRBJ1-5; a weak D match, TRBD1 (5 bases). The germline V gene has CDR1 MNHEY and CDR2 SVGEGT. The CDR3 is 13 amino acids. V lost 5 bases, J lost 6 bases, and 11 bases lay in between. The CDR3 is CASSAGGSQPQHF. CDR3 nucleotide sequence: TGTGCCAGCAGTGCCGGGGGGAGTCAGCCCCAGCATTTT.

The chain carries TRBV29-1 and TRBJ2-7; 7 nucleotides agree with TRBD2. V shed 4 bases, J shed 1 base, and the junction held 7 bases outside the gene matches. CDR3 length: 14 residues. Germline assignment: CDR1 SQVTM and CDR2 ANQGSEA. The CDR3 nucleotides are TGCAGCGTTGGGCGACGGGAGGCGTCCTACGAGCAGTACTTC. It is translated as CSVGRREASYEQYF.

In its sample, this clonotype was seen a few times. The chain uses TRBV27 and TRBJ2-3, with D tentatively TRBD1 or TRBD2 (5 bases each). Trimming stripped 5 bases from V and 1 base from J, with 13 bases between. The CDR3 is 15 residues long. Germline V gives CDR1 MNHEY, CDR2 SMNVEV (reference sequence). The CDR3 DNA is TGTGCCAGCAGTCCGCCGGGACGGGGCACAGATACGCAGTATTTT. It yields the protein CASSPPGRGTDTQYF.

The rearrangement links TRBV5-1 to TRBJ2-7; D unclear. The V and J ends lost 1 base and 3 bases respectively, with 11 bases between them. The CDR3 sequence is 14 residues long. Germline V gene data show CDR1 as SGHRS and CDR2 as YFSETQ. The CDR3 DNA reads as TGCGCCAGCAGCTTGACCCCGAACCTCTACGAGCAGTACTTC. Protein: CASSLTPNLYEQYF.

CDR3 sequence (DNA): TGCAGTGCTAGTTCTTTGGGCAGGAGCTCCACCGGGGAGCTGTTTTTT. It yields the protein CSASSLGRSSTGELFF. The chain links TRBV20-1 to TRBJ2-2, with D unresolved. The germline V gene has CDR1 DFQATT and CDR2 SNEGSKA (reference sequence). V lost 3 bases, J lost 4 bases, and 18 bases lay in between. CDR3 size: 16 residues.

This clonotype turned up a few times. J is TRBJ1-1 and V is TRBV29-1, with D possibly TRBD1 on 5 matching bases. Germline CDR1 is SQVTM and CDR2 is ANQGSEA. V lost 1 base, J lost 8 bases, and 11 bases lay in between. The CDR3 covers 12 residues. The CDR3 nucleotides are TGCAGCGTTGAAGCGGGGCGAGAGGAAGCTTTCTTT. It specifies CSVEAGREEAFF.

In this sample, this clonotype turned up once. The chain uses TRBV7-8 and TRBJ2-2, with a weak D call TRBD1 (6 bases). From germline, CDR1 is SGHVS and CDR2 FQNEAQ. The CDR3 length is 15 residues. V was trimmed by 5 bases and J by 5 bases, leaving 15 bases between them. The CDR3 DNA follows: TGTGCCAGCAGCACCGGGACATCTAGGACCGGGGAGCTGTTTTTT. This codes for CASSTGTSRTGELFF.

The sample holds a few counts of this clonotype. The chain combines TRBV19 with TRBJ2-1; D perhaps matches TRBD2 (6 bases). V was pared by 5 bases and J by 6 bases, with 11 bases between. The CDR3 sequence is 13 residues long. CDR1 LNHDA and CDR2 SQIVND come from the germline V gene (reference sequence). CDR3 sequence reads: CASSPGTLNEQFF. CDR3 DNA sequence: TGTGCCAGTAGTCCAGGGACTCTCAATGAGCAGTTCTTC.

To note about this clonotype: The germline gene is not matched at one end of the junction; a read error may be the cause. V usage is TRBV9 and J usage is TRBJ2-6; D remains unclear. Germline values: CDR1 SGDLS, CDR2 YYNGEE. The CDR3 is made up of 17 amino acids. The CDR3 loop reads CASSVVPGNSGVNVLTF. CDR3 sequence (DNA): TGTGCCAGCAGCGTAGTCCCGGGCAACTCTGGGGTCAACGTCCTGACTTTC. Using reference TRBV9 and TRBJ2-6 for the parts outside the CDR3, the full variable domain is DSGVTQTPKHLITATGQRVTLRCSPRSGDLSVYWYQQSLDQGLQFLIQYYNGEERAKGNILERFSAQQFPDLHSELNLSSLELGDSALYFCASSVVPGNSGVNVLTFGAGSRLTVL.

V gene TRBV29-1 combines with J gene TRBJ2-1, with 8 bases identical to TRBD1. Germline V gene data show CDR1 as SQVTM and CDR2 as ANQGSEA. The CDR3 is 14 amino acids. V lost 6 bases to trimming and J lost 8 bases; unmatched junction nucleotides: 12. The CDR3 coding sequence is TGCAGCGTCCATACGCCGGACAGGGTGGATGAGCAGTTCTTC. Its protein is CSVHTPDRVDEQFF.

The gene calls are TRBV7-8 and TRBJ1-1; tentative D call: TRBD1 (5 bases). CDR3 size: 13 residues. Germline V gene sequence: CDR1 SGHVS, CDR2 FQNEAQ. V was clipped by 5 bases and J by 3 bases, with 10 bases between them. CDR3 sequence reads: CASSHLTDTEAFF. For the CDR3, the DNA is TGTGCCAGCAGCCACTTGACAGACACTGAAGCTTTCTTT.

The V and J genes are TRBV27 and TRBJ2-3, with a weak D call TRBD1 (5 bases). The germline CDR1 and CDR2 sequences are MNHEY and SMNVEV (reference sequence). V lost 6 bases to trimming and J lost 2 bases, with 12 bases between them. The CDR3 is 14 amino acids. This CDR3 reads CASRQGVVTDTQYF. The CDR3 nucleotides read TGTGCCAGCAGGCAGGGTGTGGTCACAGATACGCAGTATTTT.

The rearrangement joins TRBV7-6 to TRBJ2-7; 8 positions agree with TRBD2. CDR3 length: 16 amino acids. V lost 4 bases to trimming and J lost 7 bases; unmatched junction nucleotides: 15. Germline CDR1 and CDR2: SGHVS and FNYEAQ. The CDR3 sequence is CASSSSGGGSYNEQYF. The CDR3 DNA reads TGTGCCAGCAGCTCATCCGGGGGGGGCTCCTACAATGAGCAGTACTTC.

The gene calls are TRBV6-6 and TRBJ2-2; D is possibly TRBD2 (6 bases). The V end lost 2 bases, the J end lost 5 bases, and 6 bases lay between the germline ends. The germline CDR1 and CDR2 sequences are MNHNY and SVGAGI (reference sequence). The CDR3 totals 13 residues. In nucleotides, the CDR3 is TGTGCCAGCAGTTACCGGGGGACCGGGGAGCTGTTTTTT. It codes for CASSYRGTGELFF.

Regarding this clonotype: One end of the junction does not line up with germline, which may come from a read error. This chain joins TRBV25-1 and TRBJ1-6; D is possibly TRBD1 (6 bases). The germline CDR1 and CDR2 sequences are MGHDK and SYGVNS. The CDR3 runs 17 residues. CDR3 in amino acids: CPSSGTGKGGGNSPLHF. The CDR3 DNA follows: TGTCCCAGCAGTGGTACAGGGAAAGGGGGAGGGAATTCACCCCTCCACTTT.

CDR3 DNA sequence: TGTGCCAGCAGTCCTCTCGACAGGGGAGGCGAGCAGTACTTC. The encoded protein is CASSPLDRGGEQYF. This chain links TRBV28 with TRBJ2-7; 8 positions agree with TRBD1. V dropped 5 bases and J dropped 6; count of bases not matched to a gene: 9. Per the germline V gene, CDR1 is MDHEN and CDR2 is SYDVKM. The CDR3 has 14 residues.

The gene calls are TRBV6-6 and TRBJ2-5; D remains unclear. The last part of the DNA fits TRBJ2-7 better; the J call may be wrong. In germline, CDR1 is MNHNY, CDR2 SVGAGI (reference sequence). CDR3 size: 15 residues. The CDR3 nucleotides are TGTGCCAGCAGTTACGTGCAGGTGGCAACTTACGAGCAGTACTTC. This gives the protein CASSYVQVATYEQYF.

The table lists this clonotype with a few counts. The rearrangement links TRBV27 to TRBJ2-3; no clear D gene. This CDR3 has 13 amino acids. Trimming took off 1 base at V and 6 bases at J, with 8 bases between the two ends. Germline CDR1 reads MNHEY; CDR2 reads SMNVEV (reference sequence). The CDR3 loop is CASSLYSRDTQYF. CDR3 bases: TGTGCCAGCAGTTTATACTCGAGGGATACGCAGTATTTT.

The chain joins TRBV20-1 to TRBJ2-1; 11 bases align to TRBD2. The CDR3 runs to 15 residues. Germline V gives CDR1 DFQATT, CDR2 SNEGSKA (reference sequence). Unmatched junction bases numbered 9, after V lost 2 bases and J lost 9 bases. CDR3 sequence reads: CSARSSSGGLVEQFF. DNA of the CDR3: TGCAGTGCTAGATCGTCTAGCGGGGGGTTGGTTGAGCAGTTCTTC.

V and J are TRBV29-1 and TRBJ1-5; 7 bases line up with TRBD1. Germline V CDR1 and CDR2: SQVTM, ANQGSEA. Germline trimming cut 4 bases from V and 7 bases from J; bases unmatched to any gene: 13. The CDR3 length is 15 residues. CDR3 residues: CSVAKGTGAGQPQHF. DNA of the CDR3: TGCAGCGTTGCAAAGGGAACAGGGGCCGGCCAGCCCCAGCATTTT.

V usage is TRBV7-9 and J usage is TRBJ2-2; possibly TRBD2 for D (5 bases). Germline lookup yields CDR1 SEHNR and CDR2 FQNEAQ (reference sequence). The V end lost 0 bases, the J end lost 0 bases, and 11 bases lay between the germline ends. CDR3 length: 17 residues. The CDR3 protein is CASSLAQSGPNTGELFF. The CDR3 nucleotides are TGTGCCAGCAGCTTAGCCCAGAGCGGCCCGAACACCGGGGAGCTGTTTTTT.

This chain uses TRBV4-1 with TRBJ2-3, with 9 bases aligning to TRBD2. The ends lost 4 bases at V and 7 bases at J; junction bases unmatched: 12. Germline V lookup: CDR1 MGHRA, CDR2 YSYEKL. The CDR3 totals 16 residues. As DNA, the CDR3 is TGCGCCAGCAGCCGTTTAGCGGGAGCAGGGGCGAATACGCAGTATTTT. Translation: CASSRLAGAGANTQYF.

The gene calls are TRBV6-2 or TRBV6-3 and TRBJ1-1; TRBD1 might be the D (5 bases). V lost 5 bases and J 7 bases, leaving 14 bases between the germline ends. Germline CDR1 MNHEY, CDR2 SVGEGT. This CDR3 contains 13 residues. The DNA for the CDR3 is TGTGCCAGCAGTAGCAACAGGCTGGGTGAAGCTTTCTTT. It translates to CASSSNRLGEAFF.

Remarks on this clonotype: A read error may explain this, as a much larger clone is one base away. V and J are TRBV3-1 and TRBJ1-2, with D tentatively TRBD1 (5 bases). Germline loops: CDR1 LGHDT, CDR2 YNNKEL (reference sequence). The CDR3 spans 14 residues. Between the trimmed V and J ends, which lost 0 bases and 8 bases, there was a span of 13 bases. The CDR3 bases are TGTGCCAGCAGCCAAGACCGACAGTATAGCGGCTACACCTTC. It encodes CASSQDRQYSGYTF.

The rearrangement links TRBV20-1 to TRBJ2-3; D unclear. With 6 bases removed from V and 4 bases from J, the gap between germline ends came to 11 bases. Germline CDR1 and CDR2: DFQATT and SNEGSKA (reference sequence). The CDR3 sequence is 12 residues long. As DNA, the CDR3 is TGCAGTGCCCCTGACCTCGCAGATACGCAGTATTTT. This translates into CSAPDLADTQYF.

This chain uses TRBV14 with TRBJ1-6; D is undetermined. V dropped 5 bases and J dropped 9 bases, with 11 bases sitting between them. Germline V gene sequence: CDR1 SGHDN, CDR2 FVKESK. The CDR3 length is 13 residues. The CDR3 reads CASSSLGTSPLHF. CDR3 DNA sequence: TGTGCCAGCAGCAGCCTTGGTACTTCACCCCTCCACTTT.